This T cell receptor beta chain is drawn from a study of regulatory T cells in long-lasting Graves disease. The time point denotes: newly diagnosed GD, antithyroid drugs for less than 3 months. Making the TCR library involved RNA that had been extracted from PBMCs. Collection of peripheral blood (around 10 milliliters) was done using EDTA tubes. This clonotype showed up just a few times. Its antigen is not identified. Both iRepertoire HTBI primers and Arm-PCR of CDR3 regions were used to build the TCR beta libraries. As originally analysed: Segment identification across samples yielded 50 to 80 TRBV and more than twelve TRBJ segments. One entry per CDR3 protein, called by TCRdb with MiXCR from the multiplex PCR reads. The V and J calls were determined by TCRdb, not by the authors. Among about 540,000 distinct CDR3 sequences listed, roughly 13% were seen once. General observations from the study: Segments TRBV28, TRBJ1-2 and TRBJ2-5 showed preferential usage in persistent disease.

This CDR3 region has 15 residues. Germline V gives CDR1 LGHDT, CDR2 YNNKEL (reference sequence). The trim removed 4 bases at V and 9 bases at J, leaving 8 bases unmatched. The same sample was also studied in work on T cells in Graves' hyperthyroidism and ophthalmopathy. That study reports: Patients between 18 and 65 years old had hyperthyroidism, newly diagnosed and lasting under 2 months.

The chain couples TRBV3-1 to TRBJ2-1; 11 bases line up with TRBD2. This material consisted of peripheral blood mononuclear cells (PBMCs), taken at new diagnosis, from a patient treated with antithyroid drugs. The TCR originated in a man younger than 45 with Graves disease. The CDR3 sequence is CASSPDLAGGGEQFF. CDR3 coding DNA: TGTGCCAGCAGCCCGGATCTAGCGGGAGGCGGTGAGCAGTTCTTC.